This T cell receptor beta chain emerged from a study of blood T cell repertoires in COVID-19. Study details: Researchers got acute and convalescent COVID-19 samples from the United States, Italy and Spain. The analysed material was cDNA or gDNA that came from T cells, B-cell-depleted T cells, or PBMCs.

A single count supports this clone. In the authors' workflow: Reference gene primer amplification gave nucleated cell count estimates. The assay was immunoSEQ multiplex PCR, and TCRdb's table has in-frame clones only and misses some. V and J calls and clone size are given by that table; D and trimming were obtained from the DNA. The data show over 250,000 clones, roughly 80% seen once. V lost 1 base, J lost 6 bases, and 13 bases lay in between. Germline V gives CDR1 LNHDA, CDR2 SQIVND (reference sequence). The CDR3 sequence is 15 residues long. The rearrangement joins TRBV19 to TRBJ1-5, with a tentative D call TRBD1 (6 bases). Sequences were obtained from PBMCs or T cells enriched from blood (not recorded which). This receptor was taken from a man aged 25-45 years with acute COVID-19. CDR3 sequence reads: CASSIGPGVGQPQHF. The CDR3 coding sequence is TGTGCCAGTAGTATAGGGCCAGGGGTGGGTCAGCCCCAGCATTTT.